The TCR beta chain described here comes from a study of cytomegalovirus exposure and HLA in healthy donors. Study-level findings and limits: Cytomegalovirus association was assigned to about 150 TCR beta chains. Versus the approximately 720-donor mean, an Asian-associated ancestry cluster reportedly showed fewer N-insertions in a later analysis. Immune exposure data for these donors was limited to CMV serostatus. Most observed TCR sequences were rare, whereas some public TCRs were detected in many donors.

As regards this clone: The antigen is unknown.

PCR employed 60 Vbeta and 13 Jbeta primers. Clones were sequenced by immunoSEQ multiplex PCR, and TCRdb holds only the in-frame ones, with some missing. The sample yields more than 90,000 clones, roughly 68% seen once. The germline V gene encodes CDR1 SQVTM and CDR2 ANQGSEA. This CDR3 has 14 amino acids. Trimming stripped 2 bases from V and 2 bases from J, with 12 bases between. Sequenced input: PBMCs. The receptor was derived from a man aged 30 to 45 in good health and CMV-seropositive. This chain connects TRBV29-1 to TRBJ1-1; D is undetermined. The CDR3, as DNA: TGCAGCGTTGAATATAAGGGAGGAAACACTGAAGCTTTCTTT. This translates into CSVEYKGGNTEAFF.